The 28 T cell receptor beta chains below were found in one sample sequenced in a study of T cells in Graves' hyperthyroidism and ophthalmopathy. The CDR3 regions of TCR beta were amplified from RNA transcripts. An initial round of RT-PCR targeting the TCR CDR3 relied on the HTBI primer set. TCRdb reprocessed the multiplex PCR reads with MiXCR, giving one entry per CDR3 protein. The top ten hold over 11% of the sample, which has more than 500,000 distinct CDR3 sequences, roughly 15% seen once. Sequencing input: blood. Receptor source: a woman aged 40 to 50 with Graves' hyperthyroidism.

This clonotype was recorded at least ten times. The V gene is TRBV30, the J gene TRBJ2-6; possibly TRBD2 for D (5 bases). This CDR3 has 17 amino acids. V was trimmed by 2 bases and J by 0 bases, leaving 14 bases between them. CDR1 and CDR2 from the germline V gene are GTSNPN and SVGIG (reference sequence). The CDR3 DNA sequence: TGTGCCTGGAGTATTCCGGGGTTATTCTCTGGGGCCAACGTCCTGACTTTC. Its translation is CAWSIPGLFSGANVLTF.

This clonotype was counted many times. J is TRBJ2-7 and V is TRBV12-3 or TRBV12-4; a possible D gene is TRBD1 (6 bases). V lost 5 bases, J lost 2 bases, and 10 bases lay in between. This CDR3 spans 13 amino acids. The DNA of the CDR3 is TGTGCCAGCAGTGGGACAATCACCTACGAGCAGTACTTC. It is translated as CASSGTITYEQYF.

This clonotype was observed a few times. This chain uses TRBV30 with TRBJ1-5, with a possible D match to TRBD1 (6 bases). The CDR3 has 15 residues. Germline CDR1 reads GTSNPN; CDR2 reads SVGIG (reference sequence). V lost 4 bases and J 3 bases, leaving 16 bases between the germline ends. This chain's CDR3 is CAWNHGGNFNQPQHF. In DNA form, the CDR3 reads TGTGCCTGGAACCACGGGGGCAACTTCAATCAGCCCCAGCATTTT. Full variable domain (rest looked up from reference TRBV30 and TRBJ1-5): SQTIHQWPATLVQPVGSPLSLECTVEGTSNPNLYWYRQAAGRGLQLLFYSVGIGQISSEVPQNLSASRPQDRQFILSSKKLLLSDSGFYLCAWNHGGNFNQPQHFGDGTRLSIL.

This clonotype came up many times. The chain couples TRBV6-1 to TRBJ2-2, with TRBD1 matching over 10 bases. The CDR3 has 16 amino acids. The V gene end was trimmed by 6 bases and the J gene end by 6 bases; junction bases not matched to a gene: 10. Germline loops: CDR1 MNHNS, CDR2 SASEGT. The CDR3 here is CASRTTGTGVAGELFF. As DNA, the CDR3 is TGTGCCAGCAGAACTACCGGGACAGGGGTTGCCGGGGAGCTGTTTTTT.

This clonotype has a count of ten or more. This chain connects TRBV7-8 to TRBJ2-1; 7 positions agree with TRBD2. The V gene's germline CDR1 is SGHVS and CDR2 FQNEAQ. The CDR3 has 21 amino acids. The ends lost 1 base at V and 0 bases at J; junction bases unmatched: 18. CDR3 DNA sequence: TGTGCCAGCAGCTTAGAGCCGGGAGCTAAAATAGCGGGCGTCTCCTACAATGAGCAGTTCTTC. Translating it yields CASSLEPGAKIAGVSYNEQFF.

This clonotype was seen at least ten times. The V and J genes are TRBV20-1 and TRBJ2-7; D is possibly TRBD1 (5 bases). Trimming removed 5 bases from V and 2 bases from J, with 10 bases in between. This CDR3 spans 12 amino acids. Germline CDR1 and CDR2: DFQATT and SNEGSKA (reference sequence). Here the CDR3 reads CSADSSTYEQYF. The DNA for the CDR3 is TGCAGTGCTGACAGCTCTACCTACGAGCAGTACTTC.

This clonotype was found many times. The V call is TRBV5-5, the J call TRBJ2-1; 8 nucleotides agree with TRBD1. Germline loops: CDR1 SGHKS, CDR2 YYEKEE (reference sequence). The CDR3 contains 14 residues. The J segment lost 8 bases and the V segment lost 0 bases, leaving 4 bases of the junction unmatched. This CDR3 is CASSLAGGSDEQFF. CDR3 DNA sequence: TGTGCCAGCAGCTTGGCAGGGGGCAGCGATGAGCAGTTCTTC.

This clonotype was counted many times. The chain links TRBV2 to TRBJ2-1, with TRBD2 matching over 7 bases. This CDR3 spans 17 amino acids. CDR1 SNHLY and CDR2 FYNNEI come from the germline V gene. Losses at the gene ends were 4 bases for V and 7 bases for J; bases not matched to a gene: 16. The CDR3 coding sequence is TGTGCCAGCAGTGTAGTAGGTGGGAGGGCCGACGGTAATGAGCAGTTCTTC. Its protein is CASSVVGGRADGNEQFF.

This clonotype was seen only a few times. This chain uses TRBV20-1 with TRBJ2-7; D is uncertain. The CDR3 length is 14 residues. The germline gives CDR1 DFQATT, CDR2 SNEGSKA (reference sequence). V was pared by 0 bases and J by 4 bases, with 13 bases between. This CDR3 is CSARDPTRVYEQYF. CDR3 bases: TGCAGTGCTAGAGATCCTACCCGGGTTTACGAGCAGTACTTC.

This clonotype was observed at least ten times. The J gene is TRBJ2-7, the V gene TRBV3-1, with 12 bases that match TRBD1. CDR3 length: 14 amino acids. V shed 4 bases and J 9 bases; nucleotides not matched to a gene: 7. Germline-derived CDR1 and CDR2 are LGHDT and YNNKEL (reference sequence). CDR3 sequence (DNA): TGTGCCAGCAGCCGACCGGGACAGGGGGCCAGGCAGTACTTC. Amino acid sequence: CASSRPGQGARQYF.

This clonotype came up many times. The CDR3 here is CAWETGTGTGNTIYF. CDR3 sequence (DNA): TGTGCCTGGGAGACCGGGACAGGGACTGGAAACACCATATATTTT. The chain has TRBV30 and TRBJ1-3; 9 nucleotides align to TRBD1. Germline CDR1 reads GTSNPN; CDR2 reads SVGIG (reference sequence). Trimming removed 5 bases from V and 2 bases from J; junction bases left unmatched: 7. This CDR3 is built from 15 residues.

This chain joins TRBV19 and TRBJ1-1; D is perhaps TRBD1 (5 bases). The CDR3 has 14 amino acids. Deletions cut 6 bases from V and 3 bases from J, with 14 bases between. Germline loops: CDR1 LNHDA, CDR2 SQIVND (reference sequence). The CDR3 sequence: CASSTLGRDTEAFF. The CDR3 DNA sequence: TGTGCCAGTAGCACCCTGGGGCGCGACACTGAAGCTTTCTTT.

The table lists this clonotype with many counts. The DNA of the CDR3 is TGTGCCAGCAGTTACGGCACAGGGTTGGGGGGAAACACCATATATTTT. Translating it yields CASSYGTGLGGNTIYF. The chain joins TRBV6-1 to TRBJ1-3; TRBD1 might be the D (6 bases). Trimming took off 5 bases at V and 4 bases at J, with 18 bases between the two ends. Germline V CDR1 and CDR2: MNHNS, SASEGT. The CDR3 totals 16 residues.

This clonotype turned up a few times. The chain carries TRBV29-1 and TRBJ2-1; D is unresolved. The CDR3 runs 11 residues. V was clipped by 3 bases and J by 9 bases, with 9 bases between them. Germline assignment: CDR1 SQVTM and CDR2 ANQGSEA. The CDR3 nucleotides are TGCAGCGTTGAGGCCCCAGTTGAGCAGTTCTTC. Its translation is CSVEAPVEQFF.

The chain combines TRBV5-1 with TRBJ1-1; no firm D call. The CDR3 is 15 amino acids. Per the germline V gene, CDR1 is SGHRS and CDR2 is YFSETQ. V was pared by 0 bases and J by 3 bases, with 12 bases between. The CDR3 region has the DNA TGCGCCAGCAGCTTGGGCGCGGGCGGGGACACTGAAGCTTTCTTT. The encoded protein is CASSLGAGGDTEAFF.

This clonotype was found many times. The chain uses TRBV20-1 and TRBJ2-7, with 9 bases aligning to TRBD1. CDR3 length equals 15 residues. V lost 2 bases and J lost 2; bases outside the gene matches: 7. Per the germline V gene, CDR1 is DFQATT and CDR2 is SNEGSKA (reference sequence). Written as DNA, the CDR3 is TGCAGTGCTAGACCAACGGGACAGGGAACCTACGAGCAGTACTTC. Its protein product is CSARPTGQGTYEQYF.

This chain joins TRBV9 and TRBJ1-1; TRBD1 agrees at 9 bases. This CDR3 spans 14 amino acids. Germline CDR1 is SGDLS and CDR2 is YYNGEE. V shed 0 bases and J 10 bases; nucleotides not matched to a gene: 7. The CDR3 sequence: CASSVEGQGIRAFF. CDR3 bases: TGTGCCAGCAGCGTAGAGGGACAGGGTATTCGAGCTTTCTTT.

This rearrangement joins TRBV19 to TRBJ2-7; TRBD2 agrees at 11 bases. Looked up from germline, CDR1 is LNHDA and CDR2 is SQIVND (reference sequence). The CDR3 covers 18 residues. Trimming cost V 5 bases and J 1 base; bases outside gene matches: 13. This CDR3 is CASSSRGSGTSGSYEQYF. The CDR3 coding sequence is TGTGCCAGTAGTTCCCGGGGGTCCGGGACTAGCGGTTCCTACGAGCAGTACTTC.

On this clonotype itself: A read error may produce the germline difference seen at one junction end. V is TRBV6-1 and J is TRBJ1-1, with TRBD1 as a possible D gene (5 bases). Per the germline V gene, CDR1 is MNHNS and CDR2 is SASEGT. The CDR3 has 17 amino acids. As DNA, the CDR3 is TGTGGCAGCAGCGACCGCACCGGGACCAAAGCGCACACTGAAGCTTTCTTT. Protein sequence: CGSSDRTGTKAHTEAFF.

This clonotype was detected only a few times. This chain connects TRBV11-2 to TRBJ2-7, with 12 bases identical to TRBD2. The CDR3 covers 16 residues. Trimming at V came to 6 bases and at J to 3 bases, leaving 9 bases not matched to a gene. Germline V CDR1 and CDR2: SGHAT, FQNNGV. Here the CDR3 reads CASSPRLAGVRYEQYF. Written as DNA, the CDR3 is TGTGCCAGCAGTCCGAGACTAGCGGGAGTGCGCTACGAGCAGTACTTC.

V usage is TRBV28 and J usage is TRBJ2-1; D may match TRBD1 or TRBD2 (6 bases each). The CDR3 sequence is 15 residues long. Trimming left V 6 bases short and J 4 bases short, with 16 bases between. The germline V gene has CDR1 MDHEN and CDR2 SYDVKM. As DNA, the CDR3 is TGTGCCAGCAGGCCGACGAGGGGGGTATACAATGAGCAGTTCTTC. The encoded protein is CASRPTRGVYNEQFF.

The chain couples TRBV20-1 to TRBJ2-7; the D is unclear. V was cut by 4 bases and J by 3 bases, with 22 bases left in between. This CDR3 is built from 16 residues. Germline loops: CDR1 DFQATT, CDR2 SNEGSKA (reference sequence). The CDR3 is CSAKDQRSDKFYEQYF. The CDR3 bases are TGCAGTGCTAAGGATCAGAGGAGCGACAAATTCTACGAGCAGTACTTC.

This clonotype was seen many times. This chain joins TRBV3-1 and TRBJ1-3, with TRBD1 matching 9 bases. The CDR3 has 17 amino acids. V shed 0 bases, J shed 0 bases, and the junction held 3 bases outside the gene matches. Germline values: CDR1 LGHDT, CDR2 YNNKEL (reference sequence). The CDR3 protein is CASSQEGTGSSGNTIYF. The CDR3 DNA reads as TGTGCCAGCAGCCAAGAAGGGACAGGGAGCTCTGGAAACACCATATATTTT. The full variable domain, its missing parts supplied by reference TRBV3-1 and TRBJ1-3, is DTAVSQTPKYLVTQMGNDKSIKCEQNLGHDTMYWYKQDSKKFLKIMFSYNNKELIINETVPNRFSPKSPDKAHLNLHINSLELGDSAVYFCASSQEGTGSSGNTIYFGEGSWLTVV.

The table lists this clonotype with a few counts. The chain couples TRBV7-2 to TRBJ1-2; D is ambiguous. The CDR3 is made up of 13 amino acids. The V end lost 2 bases, the J end lost 8 bases, and 12 bases lay between the germline ends. Germline CDR1 is SGHTA and CDR2 is FQGNSA. The CDR3 DNA reads TGTGCCAGCAGCTTAATGTCCCCTATGGGCTACACCTTC. Translating it yields CASSLMSPMGYTF.

For this clonotype: The final CDR3 position lacks the conserved phenylalanine or tryptophan, pointing to a likely read error. The chain carries TRBV18 and TRBJ1-5; 9 bases align to TRBD1. From germline, CDR1 is KGHSH and CDR2 LQKENI. The CDR3 is 19 residues long. Losses at the gene ends were 5 bases for V and 0 bases for J; bases not matched to a gene: 14. The chain's CDR3 is CASSSTKTGGKYSNQPQHL. As DNA, the CDR3 is TGTGCCAGCTCATCCACAAAGACAGGGGGGAAATATAGCAATCAGCCCCAGCATTTA.

At least ten counts were recorded for this clonotype. The rearrangement uses TRBV5-1 and TRBJ1-2; D might be TRBD1 (5 bases). CDR3 length: 13 amino acids. The germline V gene has CDR1 SGHRS and CDR2 YFSETQ. V lost 0 bases, J lost 8 bases, and 11 bases lay in between. This chain's CDR3 is CASSLAGAPGYTF. CDR3 DNA: TGCGCCAGCAGCTTGGCCGGGGCGCCCGGCTACACCTTC.

This clonotype was observed at least ten times. The rearrangement joins TRBV9 to TRBJ1-1, with 7 bases matching TRBD1. Per germline, CDR1 SGDLS and CDR2 YYNGEE. CDR3 length equals 14 residues. V lost 4 bases, J lost 7 bases, and 10 bases stayed unmatched. CDR3 loop: CASSPRDSFYEAFF. DNA for the CDR3: TGTGCCAGCAGCCCCCGGGACAGTTTCTATGAAGCTTTCTTT.

This clonotype has more than one count but fewer than ten. The chain is built from TRBV5-6 and TRBJ1-5; TRBD1 matches 10 bases. This CDR3 region has 15 residues. V shed 2 bases and J 5 bases; nucleotides not matched to a gene: 4. Germline lookup yields CDR1 SGHDT and CDR2 YYEEEE. CDR3 in amino acids: CASSFKGTGDQPQHF. CDR3 bases: TGTGCCAGCAGCTTTAAGGGGACAGGGGATCAGCCCCAGCATTTT.